These T cell receptor beta chains were read from a single sample in a study of T cell repertoires in cytomegalovirus infection. TCRdb reprocessed the reads via MiXCR and lists one record per CDR3 protein. The top ten hold about 4.2% of the sample, which has roughly 190,000 distinct CDR3 sequences, 8.5% to 10% seen once. The specimen was PBMCs. These receptors all stem from a human donor in good health (CMV status not recorded). Some clones in this sample may be carry-over from other donors' samples. Both conserved end residues are part of each CDR3. Each record gives: V gene, D gene, clone size, J gene, CDR3 length, CDR3 protein, CDR3 DNA. D genes are given only for firm matches. Not every row has a clone size; where given, it reads once, few, many or a size class.

TRBV4-3	.	many	TRBJ2-1	17	CASSLYPGTSSYNEQFF	TGCGCCAGCAGCCTTTACCCCGGGACCAGCTCCTACAATGAGCAGTTCTTC
TRBV28	TRBD1	many	TRBJ2-7	19	CASSFGPIDRGRLKNEQYF	TGTGCCAGCAGTTTCGGTCCAATTGACAGGGGGCGCCTTAAAAACGAGCAGTACTTC
TRBV5-1	TRBD1	many	TRBJ1-1	13	CASSNGTGREAFF	TGCGCCAGCAGCAACGGGACAGGCCGTGAAGCTTTCTTT
TRBV27	.	.	TRBJ1-1	13	CASSGTLLTEAFF	TGTGCCAGCAGTGGGACACTCCTCACTGAAGCTTTCTTT
TRBV27	.	many	TRBJ2-1	15	CASSLGSLVNNEQFF	TGTGCCAGCAGTTTGGGAAGCTTAGTGAACAATGAGCAGTTCTTC
TRBV7-2	.	few	TRBJ1-3	14	CASSLVGGENTIYF	TGTGCCAGCAGCTTAGTCGGGGGCGAAAACACCATATATTTT
TRBV28	.	few	TRBJ2-6	15	CASTHPQTGANVLTF	TGTGCCAGCACCCACCCCCAGACTGGGGCCAACGTCCTGACTTTC
TRBV12-3/TRBV12-4	.	.	TRBJ1-3	15	CASSGTGSSGNTIYF	TGTGCCAGCAGTGGAACAGGGAGCTCTGGAAACACCATATATTTT
TRBV11-3	TRBD1	many	TRBJ2-1	18	CASSSGQGAGGHYNEQFF	TGTGCCAGCAGCTCAGGACAGGGGGCTGGAGGACACTACAATGAGCAGTTCTTC
TRBV20-1	.	many	TRBJ2-1	14	CSARATGVAGEQFF	TGCAGTGCTAGAGCTACGGGAGTAGCAGGTGAGCAGTTCTTC
TRBV7-2	.	many	TRBJ1-1	12	CASSPPRSQAFF	TGTGCCAGCAGCCCTCCCAGGTCCCAAGCTTTCTTT
TRBV2	TRBD1	many	TRBJ2-1	16	CASSGGQGNINNEQFF	TGTGCCAGCAGCGGGGGACAGGGTAATATTAACAATGAGCAGTTCTTC
TRBV6-2/TRBV6-3	TRBD1	many	TRBJ2-1	13	CASSYSGQPEQFF	TGTGCCAGCAGTTACTCGGGACAGCCAGAGCAGTTCTTC
TRBV7-2	TRBD2	many	TRBJ2-5	17	CASSPGLAGGLEETQYF	TGTGCCAGCAGCCCCGGACTAGCGGGGGGCTTGGAGGAGACCCAGTACTTC
TRBV29-1	.	many	TRBJ2-2	11	CSARGTGELFF	TGCAGTGCTCGGGGCACCGGGGAGCTGTTTTTT
TRBV30	.	.	TRBJ1-2	14	CAWSFGNPHYGYTF	TGTGCCTGGAGTTTTGGAAATCCCCACTATGGCTACACCTTC
TRBV6-6	.	.	TRBJ1-3	15	CASSYGGPPGNTIYF	TGTGCCAGCAGTTACGGGGGGCCCCCTGGAAACACCATATATTTT
TRBV7-2	.	many	TRBJ2-7	14	CASSLGGVTYEQYF	TGTGCCAGCAGCTTGGGGGGAGTAACCTACGAGCAGTACTTC
TRBV19	TRBD1	many	TRBJ2-1	14	CASSPNRGRDEQFF	TGTGCCAGCTCCCCCAACAGGGGGCGGGATGAGCAGTTCTTC
TRBV20-1	.	many	TRBJ1-6	14	CSVTGHEAGSPLHF	TGCAGTGTTACAGGGCACGAGGCGGGTTCACCCCTCCACTTT
TRBV15	.	few	TRBJ1-1	15	CATSRDGAGNTEAFF	TGTGCCACCAGCAGAGATGGGGCAGGGAACACTGAAGCTTTCTTT
TRBV20-1	.	.	TRBJ1-4	14	CSARQGFDVEKLFF	TGCAGTGCTAGACAGGGGTTCGACGTTGAAAAACTGTTTTTT
TRBV7-2	TRBD2	many	TRBJ2-1	15	CASSSTSGRDNEQFF	TGTGCCAGCAGCAGCACTAGCGGGAGGGACAATGAGCAGTTCTTC
TRBV6-2/TRBV6-3	TRBD1	many	TRBJ2-2	17	CASSRSRDRGNTGELFF	TGTGCCAGCAGTAGAAGCCGGGACAGGGGAAACACCGGGGAGCTGTTTTTT
TRBV7-9	.	.	TRBJ1-2	19	CASSFSVGGTGAELSGYTF	TGTGCCAGCAGCTTTTCTGTGGGGGGAACTGGGGCCGAGCTGTCGGGCTACACCTTC
TRBV7-8	.	.	TRBJ2-1	17	CASSLVWRFSSYNEQFF	TGTGCCAGCAGCTTAGTTTGGCGCTTCAGCTCCTACAATGAGCAGTTCTTC
TRBV6-2/TRBV6-3	.	.	TRBJ2-2	16	CASSGDPDRHTGELFF	TGTGCCAGCAGCGGGGACCCGGACAGACACACCGGGGAGCTGTTTTTT
TRBV7-2	TRBD1	many	TRBJ2-7	15	CASSPGTGNSYEQYF	TGTGCCAGCAGCCCAGGGACAGGGAATAGTTACGAGCAGTACTTC
TRBV28	TRBD2	.	TRBJ2-1	13	CASGLATSNEQFF	TGTGCCAGCGGACTAGCGACAAGCAATGAGCAGTTCTTC
TRBV5-6	TRBD2	few	TRBJ2-1	15	CASSLFSGSGDEQFF	TGTGCCAGCAGCCTTTTTAGCGGGAGCGGCGATGAGCAGTTCTTC
TRBV27	.	few	TRBJ1-6	17	CASSERALLAYNSPLHF	TGTGCCAGCAGTGAACGGGCCCTGCTAGCCTATAATTCACCCCTCCACTTT
TRBV28	.	.	TRBJ2-7	13	CASSLSWGPEQYF	TGTGCCAGCAGTTTATCTTGGGGTCCCGAGCAGTACTTC
TRBV7-9	.	few	TRBJ2-5	15	CASSLGTGSQETQYF	TGTGCCAGCAGCTTAGGGACCGGCAGTCAAGAGACCCAGTACTTC
TRBV7-2	TRBD1	medium-sized	TRBJ2-3	16	CASSGRQGVGTDTQYF	TGTGCCAGCAGCGGGCGACAGGGGGTCGGAACAGATACGCAGTATTTT
TRBV10-3	.	few	TRBJ1-3	15	CAISNFRGSGNTIYF	TGTGCCATCAGTAATTTCAGGGGCTCGGGAAACACCATATATTTT
TRBV4-1	.	few	TRBJ2-7	19	CASSQDPPNAGQLMMEQYF	TGCGCCAGCAGCCAAGACCCTCCCAATGCGGGACAACTTATGATGGAGCAGTACTTC
TRBV15	TRBD1	few	TRBJ1-2	14	CATGKGAGNYGYTF	TGTGCCACCGGTAAGGGGGCAGGAAACTATGGCTACACCTTC
TRBV7-2	.	many	TRBJ1-2	14	CASSLIAPDYGYTF	TGTGCCAGCAGCTTAATCGCCCCGGACTATGGCTACACCTTC
TRBV7-2	.	many	TRBJ1-3	14	CASSKTGTGNTIYF	TGTGCCAGCAGCAAAACAGGGACTGGAAACACCATATATTTT
TRBV7-7	TRBD1	.	TRBJ2-5	13	CASSKDRQETQYF	TGTGCCAGCAGCAAGGACAGGCAAGAGACCCAGTACTTC